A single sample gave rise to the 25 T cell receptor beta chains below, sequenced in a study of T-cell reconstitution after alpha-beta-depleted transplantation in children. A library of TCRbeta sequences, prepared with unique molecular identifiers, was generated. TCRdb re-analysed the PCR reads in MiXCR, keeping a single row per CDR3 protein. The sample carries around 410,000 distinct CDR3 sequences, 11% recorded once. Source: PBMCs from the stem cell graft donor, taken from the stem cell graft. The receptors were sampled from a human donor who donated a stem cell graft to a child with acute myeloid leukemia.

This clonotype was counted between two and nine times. The CDR3 DNA reads TGTGCCTGGAGTCTCGGAGGGATAGATACGCAGTATTTT. It is translated as CAWSLGGIDTQYF. V usage is TRBV30 and J usage is TRBJ2-3; TRBD2 is a possible D gene (6 bases). V lost 2 bases, J lost 5 bases, and 11 bases lay in between. CDR1 GTSNPN and CDR2 SVGIG come from the germline V gene (reference sequence). The CDR3 is made up of 13 amino acids.

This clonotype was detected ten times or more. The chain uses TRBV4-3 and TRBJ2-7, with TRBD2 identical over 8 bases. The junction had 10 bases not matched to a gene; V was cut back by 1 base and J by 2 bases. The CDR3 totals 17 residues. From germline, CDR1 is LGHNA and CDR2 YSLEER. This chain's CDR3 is CASSQGVAGGFTYEQYF. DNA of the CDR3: TGCGCCAGCAGCCAAGGTGTGGCGGGGGGCTTCACCTACGAGCAGTACTTC.

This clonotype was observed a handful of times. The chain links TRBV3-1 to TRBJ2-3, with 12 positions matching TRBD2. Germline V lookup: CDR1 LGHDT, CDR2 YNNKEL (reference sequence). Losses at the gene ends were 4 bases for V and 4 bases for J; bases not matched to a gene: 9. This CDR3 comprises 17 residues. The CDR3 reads CASSPYPLAGGPDTQYF. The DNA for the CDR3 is TGTGCCAGCAGCCCTTACCCACTAGCGGGAGGTCCAGATACGCAGTATTTT.

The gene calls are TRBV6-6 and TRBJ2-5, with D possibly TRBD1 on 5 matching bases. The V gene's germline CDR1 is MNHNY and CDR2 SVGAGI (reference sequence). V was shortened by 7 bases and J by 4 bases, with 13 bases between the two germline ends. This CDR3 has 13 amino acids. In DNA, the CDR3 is TGTGCCAGCACCTATCAGGGCATAGAGACCCAGTACTTC. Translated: CASTYQGIETQYF.

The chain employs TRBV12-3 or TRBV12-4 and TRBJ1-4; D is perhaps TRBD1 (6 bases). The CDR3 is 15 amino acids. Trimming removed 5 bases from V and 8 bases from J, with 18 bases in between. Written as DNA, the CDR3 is TGTGCCAGCAGTCCCGGGGGGGCTAATCGAGAAAAACTGTTTTTT. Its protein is CASSPGGANREKLFF.

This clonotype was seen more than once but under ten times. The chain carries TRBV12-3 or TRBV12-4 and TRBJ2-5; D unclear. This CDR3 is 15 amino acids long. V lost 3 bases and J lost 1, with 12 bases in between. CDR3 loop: CASSFLSSPQETQYF. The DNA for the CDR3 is TGTGCCAGCAGTTTTTTAAGCTCACCCCAAGAGACCCAGTACTTC.

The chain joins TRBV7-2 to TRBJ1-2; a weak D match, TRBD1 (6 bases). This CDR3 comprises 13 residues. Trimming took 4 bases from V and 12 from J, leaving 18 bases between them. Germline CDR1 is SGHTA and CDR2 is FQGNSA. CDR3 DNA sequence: TGTGCCAGCAGCTCTTCCGCGCAGGGGAAAGACACCTTC. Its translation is CASSSSAQGKDTF.

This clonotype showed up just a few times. CDR3 loop: CASLAGDLSETQYF. The CDR3 DNA reads TGTGCCAGCCTGGCGGGAGATTTGAGTGAGACCCAGTACTTC. This rearrangement joins TRBV2 to TRBJ2-5, with 7 bases matching TRBD2. The CDR3 runs to 14 residues. With 8 bases clipped from V and 5 bases from J, the junction kept 11 bases outside the gene matches. Germline CDR1 SNHLY, CDR2 FYNNEI.

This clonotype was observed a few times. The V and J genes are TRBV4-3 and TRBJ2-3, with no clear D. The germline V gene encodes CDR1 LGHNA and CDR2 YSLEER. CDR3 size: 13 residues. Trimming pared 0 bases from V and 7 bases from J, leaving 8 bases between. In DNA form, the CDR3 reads TGCGCCAGCAGCCAAGATAAGGCAAATACGCAGTATTTT. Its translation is CASSQDKANTQYF.

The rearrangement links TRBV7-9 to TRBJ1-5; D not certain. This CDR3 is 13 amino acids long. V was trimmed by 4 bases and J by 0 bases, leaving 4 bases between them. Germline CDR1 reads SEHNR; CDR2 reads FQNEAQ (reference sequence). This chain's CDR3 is CASSWTSNQPQHF. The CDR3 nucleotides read TGTGCCAGCAGCTGGACTAGCAATCAGCCCCAGCATTTT. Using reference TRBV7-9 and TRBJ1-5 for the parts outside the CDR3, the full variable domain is DTGVSQNPRHKITKRGQNVTFRCDPISEHNRLYWYRQTLGQGPEFLTYFQNEAQLEKSRLLSDRFSAERPKGSFSTLEIQRTEQGDSAMYLCASSWTSNQPQHFGDGTRLSIL.

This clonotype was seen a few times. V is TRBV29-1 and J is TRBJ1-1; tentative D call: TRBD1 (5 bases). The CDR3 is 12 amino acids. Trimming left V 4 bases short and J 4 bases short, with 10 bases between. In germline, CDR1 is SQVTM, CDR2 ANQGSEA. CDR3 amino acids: CSVGGGGTEAFF. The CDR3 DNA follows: TGCAGCGTTGGTGGGGGTGGCACTGAAGCTTTCTTT.

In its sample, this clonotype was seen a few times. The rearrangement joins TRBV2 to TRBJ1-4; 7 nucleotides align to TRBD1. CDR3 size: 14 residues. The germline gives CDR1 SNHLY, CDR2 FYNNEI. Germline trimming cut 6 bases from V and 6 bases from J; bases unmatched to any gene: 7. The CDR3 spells CASRTGTADEKLFF. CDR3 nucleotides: TGTGCCAGCAGGACCGGGACAGCCGATGAAAAACTGTTTTTT.

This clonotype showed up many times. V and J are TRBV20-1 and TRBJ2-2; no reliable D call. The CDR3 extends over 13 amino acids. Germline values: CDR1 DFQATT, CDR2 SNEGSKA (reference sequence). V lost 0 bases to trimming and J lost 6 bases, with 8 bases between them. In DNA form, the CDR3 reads TGCAGTGCTAGAGATCTAGGAGCCGGGGAGCTGTTTTTT. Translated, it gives CSARDLGAGELFF.

The CDR3 is CSARKISGLTYEQYF. CDR3 sequence (DNA): TGCAGTGCTAGGAAAATTAGCGGGTTGACCTACGAGCAGTACTTC. V is TRBV20-1 and J is TRBJ2-7; 7 nucleotides agree with TRBD2. Trimming took 3 bases from V and 2 from J; bases not matched to a gene: 10. The germline V gene encodes CDR1 DFQATT and CDR2 SNEGSKA (reference sequence). The CDR3 extends over 15 amino acids.

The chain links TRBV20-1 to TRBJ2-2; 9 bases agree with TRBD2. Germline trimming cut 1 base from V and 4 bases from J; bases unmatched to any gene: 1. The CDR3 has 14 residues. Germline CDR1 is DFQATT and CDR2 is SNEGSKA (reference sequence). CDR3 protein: CSARAGLATGELFF. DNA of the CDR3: TGCAGTGCTAGAGCGGGACTAGCCACCGGGGAGCTGTTTTTT.

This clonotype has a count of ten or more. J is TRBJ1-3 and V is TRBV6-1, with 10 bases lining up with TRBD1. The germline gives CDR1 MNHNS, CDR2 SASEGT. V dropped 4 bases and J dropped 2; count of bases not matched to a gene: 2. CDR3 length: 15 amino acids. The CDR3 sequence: CASSGGTGAGNTIYF. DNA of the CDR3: TGTGCCAGCAGTGGAGGGACAGGGGCTGGAAACACCATATATTTT.

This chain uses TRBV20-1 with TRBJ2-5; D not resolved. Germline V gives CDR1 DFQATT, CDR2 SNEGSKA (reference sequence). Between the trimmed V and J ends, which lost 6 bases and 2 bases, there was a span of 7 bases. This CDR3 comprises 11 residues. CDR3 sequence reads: CSAASQETQYF. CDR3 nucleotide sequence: TGCAGTGCGGCCAGTCAAGAGACCCAGTACTTC.

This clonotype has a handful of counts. The DNA for the CDR3 is TGCAGTGCTCCCGGGACAGGTGACAACAATGAGCAGTTCTTC. Amino acid sequence: CSAPGTGDNNEQFF. This chain links TRBV20-1 with TRBJ2-1; 8 positions match TRBD1. Germline V gene sequence: CDR1 DFQATT, CDR2 SNEGSKA (reference sequence). CDR3 length equals 14 residues. V shed 5 bases, J shed 5 bases, and the junction held 8 bases outside the gene matches.

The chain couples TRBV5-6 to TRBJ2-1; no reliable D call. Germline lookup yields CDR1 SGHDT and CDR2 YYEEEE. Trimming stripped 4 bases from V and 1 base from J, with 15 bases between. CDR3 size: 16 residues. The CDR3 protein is CASSVYLSASYNEQFF. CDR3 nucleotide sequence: TGTGCCAGCAGCGTATACTTAAGCGCTTCCTACAATGAGCAGTTCTTC.

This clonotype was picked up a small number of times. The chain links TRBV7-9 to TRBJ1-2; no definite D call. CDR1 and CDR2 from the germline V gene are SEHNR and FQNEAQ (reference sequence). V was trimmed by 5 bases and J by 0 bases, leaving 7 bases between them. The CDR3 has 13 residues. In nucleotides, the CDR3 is TGTGCCAGCAGCCCGCCCTCTAACTATGGCTACACCTTC. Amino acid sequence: CASSPPSNYGYTF.

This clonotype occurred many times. The DNA of the CDR3 is TGTGCCAGCAGTGAAAACCCGAGACAGGTTGAAGCTTTCTTT. It specifies CASSENPRQVEAFF. The V gene is TRBV2, the J gene TRBJ1-1, with a possible D match to TRBD1 (6 bases). V was shortened by 2 bases and J by 7 bases, with 14 bases between the two germline ends. This CDR3 spans 14 amino acids. The germline gives CDR1 SNHLY, CDR2 FYNNEI.

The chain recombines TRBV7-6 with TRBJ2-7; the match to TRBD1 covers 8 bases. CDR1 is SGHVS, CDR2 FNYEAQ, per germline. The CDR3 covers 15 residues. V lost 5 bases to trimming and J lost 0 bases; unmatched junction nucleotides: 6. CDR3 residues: CASSLGQGSSYEQYF. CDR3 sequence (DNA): TGTGCCAGCAGCCTCGGACAGGGAAGCTCCTACGAGCAGTACTTC.

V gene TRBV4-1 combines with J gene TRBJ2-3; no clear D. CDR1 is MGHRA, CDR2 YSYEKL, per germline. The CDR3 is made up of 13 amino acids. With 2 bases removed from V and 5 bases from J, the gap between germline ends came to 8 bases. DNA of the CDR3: TGCGCCAGCAGCCAAATTAGTCGAGATACGCAGTATTTT. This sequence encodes CASSQISRDTQYF.

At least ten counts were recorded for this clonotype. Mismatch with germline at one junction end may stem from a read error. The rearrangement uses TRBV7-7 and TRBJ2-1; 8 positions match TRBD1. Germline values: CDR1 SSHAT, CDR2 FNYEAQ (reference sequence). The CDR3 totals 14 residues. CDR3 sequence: CASSKGQGINEQFF. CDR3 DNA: TGTGCTAGCAGTAAAGGACAGGGCATCAATGAGCAGTTCTTC.

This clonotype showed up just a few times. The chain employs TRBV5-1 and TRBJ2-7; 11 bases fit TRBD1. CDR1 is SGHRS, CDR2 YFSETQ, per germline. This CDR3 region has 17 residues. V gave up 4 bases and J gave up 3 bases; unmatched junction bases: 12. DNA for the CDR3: TGCGCCAGCAGCATTGACGGACAGGGGGCAAAAGGCTACGAGCAGTACTTC. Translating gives CASSIDGQGAKGYEQYF.